This entry lists 28 T cell receptor beta chains sequenced from one sample in a study of blood T cell repertoires in COVID-19 (dated by TCRdb to the early 2020s). Library preparation employed the immunoSEQ multiplex PCR assay. In TCRdb, the immuneACCESS table is reduced to in-frame sequences with V and J assigned. These tables do not hold every clone; where another copy was compared, an unresolved V gene accounts for under half, and the others remain unexplained. For this sample the table gives about 55,000 clones, of which 80% to 85% were detected only once. About 2% of the sample comes from the top ten. The sequenced material came from peripheral blood. The receptors shown here come from a woman aged 55-69 years with acute or convalescent COVID-19.

The chain joins TRBV9 to TRBJ2-5, with 10 bases matching TRBD2. CDR1 is SGDLS and CDR2 is YYNGEE in the germline V gene. Trimming at V came to 0 bases and at J to 4 bases, leaving 3 bases not matched to a gene. The CDR3 has 15 amino acids. The CDR3 region has the DNA TGTGCCAGCAGCGTAGGTACTAGCGGGACAGAGACCCAGTACTTC. Its protein product is CASSVGTSGTETQYF.

The V gene is TRBV7-9, the J gene TRBJ2-2; no clear D gene. The CDR3 consists of 14 residues. Deletions cut 2 bases from V and 3 bases from J, with 7 bases between. The germline V gene has CDR1 SEHNR and CDR2 FQNEAQ (reference sequence). Here the CDR3 DNA reads TGTGCCAGCAGCTTAAGCCGCCACACCGGGGAGCTGTTTTTT. It specifies CASSLSRHTGELFF.

This clone is a singleton in its sample. The chain recombines TRBV3-1 (or the pseudogene TRBV3-2) with TRBJ1-2; no definite D call. This CDR3 is 14 amino acids long. Trimming took off 1 base at V and 8 bases at J, with 14 bases between the two ends. Per germline, CDR1 LGHDT and CDR2 YNNKEL (reference sequence). CDR3 bases: TGTGCCAGCAGCCAAGGCGCGGCCCTAGGCGGCTACACCTTC. Translating it yields CASSQGAALGGYTF.

The rearrangement links TRBV4-1 to TRBJ1-2, with D maybe TRBD1 (5 bases). Germline values: CDR1 MGHRA, CDR2 YSYEKL. The CDR3 is made up of 14 amino acids. The V end lost 1 base, the J end lost 7 bases, and 13 bases lay between the germline ends. CDR3 DNA: TGCGCCAGCAGCCAAGTCTTGGGGCGGCGTGGCTACACCTTC. Translating gives CASSQVLGRRGYTF.

The rearrangement uses TRBV29-1 and TRBJ1-2; 7 bases agree with TRBD1. Germline assignment: CDR1 SQVTM and CDR2 ANQGSEA. With 3 bases clipped from V and 7 bases from J, the junction kept 8 bases outside the gene matches. The CDR3 loop spans 13 amino acids. The DNA for the CDR3 is TGCAGCGTTGATGCCAGGGGGAATTTTGGCTACACCTTC. Translating gives CSVDARGNFGYTF.

This chain joins TRBV6-6 and TRBJ1-1; D ambiguous. The V end lost 3 bases, the J end lost 6 bases, and 11 bases lay between the germline ends. Germline CDR1 MNHNY, CDR2 SVGAGI (reference sequence). This CDR3 is 13 amino acids long. The CDR3 here is CASSYVQSAEAFF. In DNA form, the CDR3 reads TGTGCCAGCAGTTATGTCCAGAGCGCTGAAGCTTTCTTT.

The rearrangement links TRBV5-1 to TRBJ2-1; 9 nucleotides agree with TRBD2. Germline-derived CDR1 and CDR2 are SGHRS and YFSETQ. CDR3 length: 15 amino acids. With 4 bases clipped from V and 8 bases from J, the junction kept 10 bases outside the gene matches. This CDR3 reads CASSLGTSQFDEQFF. The CDR3 DNA follows: TGCGCCAGCAGCCTCGGGACTAGCCAATTCGATGAGCAGTTCTTC.

The chain links TRBV2 to TRBJ1-1; a weak D match, TRBD1 (6 bases). There are 15 residues in the CDR3. Trimming took 7 bases from V and 11 from J, leaving 26 bases between them. Germline lookup yields CDR1 SNHLY and CDR2 FYNNEI. In nucleotides, the CDR3 is TGTGCCAGCACTGGACTTGCGGACAGTCCAGGGGTGGCTTTCTTT. Protein: CASTGLADSPGVAFF.

V is TRBV4-1 and J is TRBJ1-5; no clear D. Germline V lookup: CDR1 MGHRA, CDR2 YSYEKL. This CDR3 has 15 amino acids. V was cut by 0 bases and J by 6 bases, with 12 bases left in between. As DNA, the CDR3 is TGCGCCAGCAGCCAAGATTCAGCGGTGGCTCAGCCCCAGCATTTT. Its protein is CASSQDSAVAQPQHF.

The genes are TRBV3-1 (or the pseudogene TRBV3-2) and TRBJ2-4; 7 nucleotides match TRBD1. Germline loops: CDR1 LGHDT, CDR2 YNNKEL (reference sequence). The V segment lost 0 bases and the J segment 8 bases; nucleotides outside the gene matches: 13. CDR3 length equals 17 residues. This CDR3 reads CASSQDRYRGSLDIQYF. The CDR3 DNA follows: TGTGCCAGCAGCCAAGATCGGTACAGGGGATCTCTGGACATTCAGTACTTC.

This clone was recorded a few times. The chain employs TRBV2 and TRBJ1-1; no clear D gene. Per germline, CDR1 SNHLY and CDR2 FYNNEI. With 6 bases removed from V and 1 base from J, the gap between germline ends came to 9 bases. This CDR3 spans 13 amino acids. The CDR3 DNA reads TGTGCCAGCAGCAAAGACACGAACACTGAAGCTTTCTTT. This sequence encodes CASSKDTNTEAFF.

The chain is built from TRBV7-9 and TRBJ2-2; 7 bases fit TRBD1. V was pared by 5 bases and J by 6 bases, with 9 bases of the junction left unmatched. The CDR3 has 15 amino acids. Germline-derived CDR1 and CDR2 are SEHNR and FQNEAQ (reference sequence). CDR3 coding DNA: TGTGCCAGCAGCAGGATACAGGGGTTCCCCGGGGAGCTGTTTTTT. This translates into CASSRIQGFPGELFF.

The chain uses TRBV28 and TRBJ1-1; TRBD1 might be the D (5 bases). The CDR3 length is 13 residues. V lost 11 bases and J lost 0, with 13 bases in between. CDR1 is MDHEN and CDR2 is SYDVKM in the germline V gene. This chain's CDR3 is CAAWGTMNTEAFF. The CDR3 region has the DNA TGTGCCGCGTGGGGCACCATGAACACTGAAGCTTTCTTT.

The chain carries TRBV24-1 and TRBJ2-2; a possible D gene is TRBD2 (5 bases). This CDR3 has 14 amino acids. V lost 1 base to trimming and J lost 5 bases, with 7 bases between them. The germline CDR1 and CDR2 sequences are KGHDR and SFDVKD. This CDR3 is CATSDFPGTGELFF. The CDR3 bases are TGTGCCACCAGTGATTTCCCGGGAACCGGGGAGCTGTTTTTT.

The J gene is TRBJ2-2, the V gene TRBV6-6; 7 bases fit TRBD1. Germline assignment: CDR1 MNHNY and CDR2 SVGAGI (reference sequence). The CDR3 length is 14 residues. The trim removed 6 bases at V and 6 bases at J, leaving 7 bases unmatched. In nucleotides, the CDR3 is TGTGCCAGCAGCATTGACAGGGTCGCCGGGGAGCTGTTTTTT. Its translation: CASSIDRVAGELFF.

This sequence joins TRBV14 and TRBJ1-4, with 9 nucleotides matching TRBD1. Trimming removed 6 bases from V and 7 bases from J; junction bases left unmatched: 6. This CDR3 has 14 residues. CDR1 and CDR2 from the germline V gene are SGHDN and FVKESK. The CDR3 protein is CASSLQGAGEKLFF. CDR3 nucleotides: TGTGCCAGCAGTTTACAGGGGGCCGGTGAAAAACTGTTTTTT.

The CDR3 DNA reads TGTGCCAGCAGCCTGTCCGGGACAGGGAACTATGGCTACACCTTC. This sequence encodes CASSLSGTGNYGYTF. The J gene is TRBJ1-2, the V gene TRBV6-5; 9 nucleotides line up with TRBD1. V trimming: 6 bases; J trimming: 2 bases; junction bases outside the gene matches: 7. The CDR3 is 15 amino acids. CDR1 and CDR2 (germline): MNHEY, SVGAGI.

This chain links TRBV27 with TRBJ1-6; 7 nucleotides align to TRBD1. The germline V gene has CDR1 MNHEY and CDR2 SMNVEV (reference sequence). Trimming at V came to 0 bases and at J to 5 bases, leaving 1 base not matched to a gene. The CDR3 length is 15 residues. The CDR3 spells CASSLSTGHNSPLHF. Here the CDR3 DNA reads TGTGCCAGCAGTTTATCGACAGGGCATAATTCACCCCTCCACTTT.

The chain employs TRBV5-1 and TRBJ1-5; no reliable D call. The V gene's germline CDR1 is SGHRS and CDR2 YFSETQ. Deletions cut 4 bases from V and 0 bases from J, with 11 bases between. The length of the CDR3 is 15 residues. CDR3 residues: CASSPGVHSNQPQHF. In nucleotides, the CDR3 is TGCGCCAGCAGCCCCGGGGTTCATAGCAATCAGCCCCAGCATTTT.

The chain joins TRBV10-3 to TRBJ1-2, with 8 nucleotides matching TRBD1. Per germline, CDR1 ENHRY and CDR2 SYGVKD. The CDR3 loop spans 15 amino acids. Trimming at V came to 3 bases and at J to 6 bases, leaving 9 bases not matched to a gene. The chain's CDR3 is CAISDPGGASDGYTF. The CDR3, as DNA: TGTGCCATCAGTGATCCAGGGGGCGCCTCGGATGGCTACACCTTC.

V and J are TRBV5-1 and TRBJ2-7, with D maybe TRBD1 (6 bases). Germline V gives CDR1 SGHRS, CDR2 YFSETQ. V was trimmed by 1 base and J by 3 bases, leaving 11 bases between them. The CDR3 has 14 amino acids. The CDR3 reads CASSLRGQLYEQYF. The DNA of the CDR3 is TGCGCCAGCAGCTTGCGAGGACAGCTCTACGAGCAGTACTTC.

The chain recombines TRBV18 with TRBJ1-1; D possibly corresponds to TRBD1 (6 bases). Germline-derived CDR1 and CDR2 are KGHSH and LQKENI. The CDR3 runs to 14 residues. With 5 bases removed from V and 7 bases from J, the gap between germline ends came to 17 bases. This chain's CDR3 is CASSSGPGAGEAFF. CDR3 DNA: TGTGCCAGCTCATCGGGCCCAGGGGCGGGTGAAGCTTTCTTT.

For the CDR3, the DNA is TGTGCCTGGAGTGGACTGGGGACTAGCGGGGTTGATACGCAGTATTTT. This codes for CAWSGLGTSGVDTQYF. The chain joins TRBV30 to TRBJ2-3; TRBD2 matches at 13 bases. Germline CDR1 and CDR2: GTSNPN and SVGIG (reference sequence). There are 16 residues in the CDR3. Unmatched junction bases numbered 7, after V lost 1 base and J lost 6 bases.

Written as DNA, the CDR3 is TGTGCCAGCAGTCCAGGGGGTGGAGGAGCTTTCTTT. Protein sequence: CASSPGGGGAFF. V and J are TRBV6-5 and TRBJ1-1; 7 bases line up with TRBD1. Looked up from germline, CDR1 is MNHEY and CDR2 is SVGAGI. This CDR3 is 12 amino acids long. The trim removed 5 bases at V and 10 bases at J, leaving 7 bases unmatched.

This sequence joins TRBV24-1 and TRBJ2-3; TRBD1 aligns across 7 bases. From germline, CDR1 is KGHDR and CDR2 SFDVKD. The length of the CDR3 is 15 residues. The trim removed 4 bases at V and 2 bases at J, leaving 5 bases unmatched. The CDR3 DNA reads TGTGCCACCAGTGACCCGGGACAGTTCACAGATACGCAGTATTTT. Amino acids: CATSDPGQFTDTQYF.

The V call is TRBV6-1, the J call TRBJ1-2; D unresolved. The CDR3 length is 15 residues. CDR1 is MNHNS and CDR2 is SASEGT in the germline V gene. Trimming removed 5 bases at V and 8 bases at J, with 21 bases between. CDR3 sequence (DNA): TGTGCCAGCAGTCCGCCGACGGCAGAGGGTATGGGCTACACCTTC. Translated: CASSPPTAEGMGYTF.

This rearrangement joins TRBV5-5 to TRBJ2-3; the D gene is possibly TRBD2 (5 bases). The CDR3 totals 16 residues. Trimming pared 0 bases from V and 4 bases from J, leaving 15 bases between. Germline lookup yields CDR1 SGHKS and CDR2 YYEKEE (reference sequence). Here the CDR3 reads CASSLAPGGQADTQYF. The DNA of the CDR3 is TGTGCCAGCAGCTTGGCCCCAGGAGGTCAGGCAGATACGCAGTATTTT.

The rearrangement joins TRBV19 to TRBJ1-5; D ambiguous. With 4 bases removed from V and 0 bases from J, the gap between germline ends came to 7 bases. From germline, CDR1 is LNHDA and CDR2 SQIVND (reference sequence). The CDR3 has 14 amino acids. In DNA, the CDR3 is TGTGCCAGTAGTACCTTCTTTAGCAATCAGCCCCAGCATTTT. This encodes CASSTFFSNQPQHF.